These 20 T cell receptor beta chains share one sample of origin, sequenced in a study of immune evolution from preneoplasia to lung adenocarcinoma (dated by TCRdb to the early 2020s). Library method: the immunoSEQ multiplex PCR assay. TCRdb took over this immuneACCESS table, retaining in-frame rearrangements with V and J assigned. Such tables are incomplete; in checked studies, under half of the missing clones stem from an unresolved V gene, and the remainder is unexplained. The sample data list about 5,000 clones, and around 80% of these were observed just once. The ten top clones hold around 8% of the sample. The material sequenced was FFPE lung adenocarcinoma in situ tissue. The cell subset or site label for this specimen denotes: preinvasive adenocarcinoma in situ (AIS). The receptors originated from a person aged 65 to 85 with lung adenocarcinoma.

The V call is TRBV6-5, the J call TRBJ2-1, with TRBD2 matching 11 bases. This CDR3 has 15 amino acids. Trimming at V came to 6 bases and at J to 4 bases, leaving 5 bases not matched to a gene. From germline, CDR1 is MNHEY and CDR2 SVGAGI. The CDR3 protein is CASSRSSGGYNEQFF. Here the CDR3 DNA reads TGTGCCAGCAGCCGGTCTAGCGGGGGGTACAATGAGCAGTTCTTC.

In this sample, this clone turned up once. The chain is built from TRBV14 and TRBJ2-1; the match to TRBD1 covers 7 bases. Germline CDR1 reads SGHDN; CDR2 reads FVKESK. After removal of 7 bases from V and 7 bases from J, the junction contained 7 bases not matched to a gene. The CDR3 contains 13 residues. The chain's CDR3 is CASTQRDRNEQFF. The CDR3 coding sequence is TGTGCCAGCACCCAGAGGGACAGAAATGAGCAGTTCTTC.

The rearrangement uses TRBV5-1 and TRBJ1-1; maybe TRBD1 (6 bases). CDR1 is SGHRS and CDR2 is YFSETQ in the germline V gene. CDR3 size: 15 residues. Trimming took off 0 bases at V and 7 bases at J, with 16 bases between the two ends. The CDR3 region is CASSLDTGRLGEAFF. For the CDR3, the DNA is TGCGCCAGCAGCTTGGACACAGGGAGGTTGGGTGAAGCTTTCTTT.

The CDR3 DNA reads as TGCAGTGCTAGAGGAGCGTACGAGCAGTACTTC. Its protein is CSARGAYEQYF. This chain connects TRBV20-1 to TRBJ2-7; D remains unclear. This CDR3 is built from 11 residues. Trimming shortened V by 1 base and J by 4 bases, and 5 bases separated the two germline ends. Germline V lookup: CDR1 DFQATT, CDR2 SNEGSKA (reference sequence).

This clone was observed once. The junction does not match germline at one end; this may be a read error. This chain links TRBV7-9 with TRBJ2-2; 8 bases fit TRBD2. The length of the CDR3 is 18 residues. Germline loops: CDR1 SEHNR, CDR2 FQNEAQ (reference sequence). The CDR3 DNA sequence: TGTGCCAGTAGCTTATCGTCGCGGGGGGCCGATGGCACCGGGGAGCTGTTTTTT. Translation: CASSLSSRGADGTGELFF.

The V and J genes are TRBV7-2 and TRBJ1-5; TRBD1 aligns across 10 bases. J lost 9 bases, V lost 3 bases, and 2 bases had no gene match. Germline CDR1 reads SGHTA; CDR2 reads FQGNSA. The CDR3 consists of 13 residues. The CDR3 bases are TGTGCCAGCAGCTTGGGACAGGGGACGCCCCAGCATTTT. Amino acids: CASSLGQGTPQHF.

The gene calls are TRBV7-9 and TRBJ2-2; a weak D match, TRBD2 (5 bases). V was cut by 7 bases and J by 7 bases, with 25 bases left in between. Germline CDR1 SEHNR, CDR2 FQNEAQ (reference sequence). The CDR3 is 17 amino acids. The CDR3 reads CASINDLSWEKSGELFF. The DNA for the CDR3 is TGTGCCAGCATCAACGACCTCTCGTGGGAGAAAAGCGGGGAGCTGTTTTTT.

Written as DNA, the CDR3 is TGTGCCAGCTCACCACCGGCCGGGAGGGAGACCCAGTACTTC. Protein sequence: CASSPPAGRETQYF. The V gene is TRBV18, the J gene TRBJ2-5, with TRBD2 matching 7 bases. CDR1 and CDR2 from the germline V gene are KGHSH and LQKENI. This CDR3 comprises 14 residues. J lost 5 bases, V lost 0 bases, and 3 bases had no gene match. The complete variable domain, with remaining parts taken from reference TRBV18 and TRBJ2-5, reads NAGVMQNPRHLVRRRGQEARLRCSPMKGHSHVYWYRQLPEEGLKFMVYLQKENIIDESGMPKERFSAEFPKEGPSILRIQQVVRGDSAAYFCASSPPAGRETQYFGPGTRLLVL.

In this sample, this clone turned up once. The rearrangement links TRBV6-1 to TRBJ1-1, with D unclear. CDR3 length: 13 residues. The germline V gene encodes CDR1 MNHNS and CDR2 SASEGT. V was cut by 7 bases and J by 1 base, with 10 bases left in between. CDR3 residues: CASTRVTNTEAFF. DNA of the CDR3: TGTGCCAGCACCCGGGTCACGAACACTGAAGCTTTCTTT.

V and J are TRBV28 and TRBJ2-7; 11 bases are a match to TRBD2. Germline lookup yields CDR1 MDHEN and CDR2 SYDVKM. V trimming: 5 bases; J trimming: 0 bases; junction bases outside the gene matches: 15. The CDR3 has 19 residues. The chain's CDR3 is CASSPSGTGTSGSSYEQYF. CDR3 nucleotide sequence: TGTGCCAGCAGTCCCTCCGGGACAGGGACTAGCGGATCCTCCTACGAGCAGTACTTC.

The genes are TRBV6-5 and TRBJ1-5, with 7 bases fitting TRBD1. CDR1 MNHEY and CDR2 SVGAGI come from the germline V gene. The CDR3 totals 14 residues. Losses at the gene ends were 5 bases for V and 7 bases for J; bases not matched to a gene: 8. CDR3 sequence (DNA): TGTGCCAGCAGTGACAGGGTAGGTGAGCAGCCCCAGCATTTT. It is translated as CASSDRVGEQPQHF.

The genes are TRBV10-1 and TRBJ1-1; D is possibly TRBD1 (5 bases). V was shortened by 0 bases and J by 4 bases, with 9 bases between the two germline ends. Germline loops: CDR1 WNHNN, CDR2 SYGVQD (reference sequence). The CDR3 sequence is 14 residues long. For the CDR3, the DNA is TGCGCCAGCAGTGAGTCGACACAGGTCACTGAAGCTTTCTTT. This encodes CASSESTQVTEAFF.

This chain joins TRBV7-9 and TRBJ1-2; no firm D call. The germline V gene encodes CDR1 SEHNR and CDR2 FQNEAQ (reference sequence). The ends were cut back, 8 bases at V and 8 bases at J, with 12 bases in the middle. There are 11 residues in the CDR3. The CDR3 here is CASSRGQGYTF. The CDR3 DNA is TGTGCCAGCTCCCGAGGGCAAGGCTACACCTTC.

The genes are TRBV15 and TRBJ2-3; no clear D gene. There are 13 residues in the CDR3. V lost 3 bases to trimming and J lost 4 bases, with 8 bases between them. CDR1 is LNHNV and CDR2 is YYDKDF in the germline V gene (reference sequence). CDR3 in amino acids: CATSRTAPDTQYF. DNA for the CDR3: TGTGCCACCAGCAGGACTGCCCCAGATACGCAGTATTTT.

This clone has a single count. V is TRBV5-1 and J is TRBJ2-3; D possibly corresponds to TRBD2 (6 bases). Germline CDR1 is SGHRS and CDR2 is YFSETQ. The CDR3 loop spans 13 amino acids. V was shortened by 9 bases and J by 0 bases, with 11 bases between the two germline ends. CDR3 amino acids: CATGGASTDTQYF. CDR3 DNA: TGCGCCACTGGAGGGGCAAGCACAGATACGCAGTATTTT.

This chain links TRBV4-1 with TRBJ2-3; TRBD2 aligns across 7 bases. This CDR3 has 16 residues. V lost 3 bases, J lost 2 bases, and 8 bases stayed unmatched. Germline assignment: CDR1 MGHRA and CDR2 YSYEKL. The CDR3 DNA follows: TGCGCCAGCAGCCATTCCGGGACTACCTACACAGATACGCAGTATTTT. It codes for CASSHSGTTYTDTQYF.

In this sample, this clone turned up once. The chain uses TRBV6-6 and TRBJ1-5, with D hard to call. This CDR3 spans 14 amino acids. Trimming took off 6 bases at V and 8 bases at J, with 17 bases between the two ends. Germline V gene sequence: CDR1 MNHNY, CDR2 SVGAGI (reference sequence). CDR3 loop: CASSPSGSREPQHF. The CDR3 nucleotides read TGTGCCAGCAGCCCCTCCGGATCACGGGAGCCCCAGCATTTT.

A single count supports this clone. This chain connects TRBV4-1 to TRBJ2-6, with a tentative D call TRBD1 (6 bases). This CDR3 has 17 residues. CDR1 MGHRA and CDR2 YSYEKL come from the germline V gene. V lost 5 bases and J 0 bases, leaving 14 bases between the germline ends. The CDR3 DNA follows: TGCGCCAGCAGCTACGGACAGCTGAACTCTGGGGCCAACGTCCTGACTTTC. Translated: CASSYGQLNSGANVLTF.

This rearrangement joins TRBV7-6 to TRBJ2-3; the D call may be TRBD1 or TRBD2 (5 bases each). V gave up 7 bases and J gave up 5 bases, with 10 bases separating them. The CDR3 spans 12 residues. Germline CDR1 is SGHVS and CDR2 is FNYEAQ. CDR3 DNA sequence: TGTGCCAGCACCCCGGGGCAAGATACGCAGTATTTT. This encodes CASTPGQDTQYF.

The V and J genes are TRBV7-9 and TRBJ1-6; D might be TRBD1 (5 bases). The CDR3 runs 16 residues. V was cut by 4 bases and J by 6 bases, with 16 bases left in between. The germline V gene has CDR1 SEHNR and CDR2 FQNEAQ (reference sequence). In DNA form, the CDR3 reads TGTGCCAGCAGCTACCTCGGGGCCGTTGGTAATTCACCCCTCCACTTT. Amino acid sequence: CASSYLGAVGNSPLHF. Full variable domain (rest looked up from reference TRBV7-9 and TRBJ1-6): DTGVSQNPRHKITKRGQNVTFRCDPISEHNRLYWYRQTLGQGPEFLTYFQNEAQLEKSRLLSDRFSAERPKGSFSTLEIQRTEQGDSAMYLCASSYLGAVGNSPLHFGNGTRLTVT.